The text below deals with one TCR beta chain. No cognate antigen has been identified for it. Per-nucleotide qualities are absent, and no much larger clonotype sits a single base away. The source of the sample is a study of blood T cell repertoires in COVID-19 (dated by TCRdb to 2020 to 2021). Some background on the complete study: The collaborator samples originated in the United States, Italy and Spain and spanned the acute and convalescent phases of COVID-19. The material from the prospective study consisted of cDNA or gDNA derived from T cells, B-cell-depleted T cells, or PBMCs. Subjects who had been exposed to COVID-19, were actively infected with it, or had recovered from it provided the deeply sampled blood TCRbeta repertoires that made up the dataset. The repertoires were released in a freely available public database intended as a resource for research on the immune response to SARS-CoV-2. The samples were drawn from two sources: the first 160 participants of the ongoing ImmuneRACE study, and over 950 subjects contributed by 6 global collaborators. The sample metadata nearly always contained a de-identified subject ID, COVID-19 status, age in years and sex. Where available, HLA class I and class II types were taken from metadata supplied by the sample provider and were not determined by assay-based typing. What the work shows at the level of the full study, not this receptor alone: How much clinical and demographic metadata was included differed by source and by participant, and the metadata was provided uncurated.

The collaborating institutions used their own protocols to collect whole blood in K2EDTA tubes. For TCRbeta analysis, collaborators shipped samples in one of three forms: frozen whole blood, isolated PBMCs, or DNA extracted from either of those sample types. TCRbeta CDR3 regions were amplified from genomic DNA using the immunoSEQ Assay, a bias-controlled multiplex PCR. For the original study's pipeline: Nucleated cell counts per sample were estimated from amplification of reference gene primers within the assay. To quantify the absolute abundance of each unique TCRbeta CDR3 rearrangement, sequence reads were collapsed and filtered. Productive Simpson clonality was computed per sample as the square root of Simpson's diversity index over productive rearrangements. Drawn from immuneACCESS, this table holds only the in-frame rearrangements with V and J called that TCRdb kept. Clones are partly lost; checked studies trace under half to an unresolved V gene and leave the rest unexplained. V, J and clone size derive from that table, while D and trimming were established from the DNA sequence. This sample has under 140,000 clones in its table, and 70% to 90% of those were observed once. The ten largest clones capture approximately 5% of the sample.

Inclusive of the bounding cysteine and phenylalanine, the CDR3 is 16 residues long. Only CDR3 DNA is held: 48 bases, read in frame from base 1. V sheds 5 bases and J sheds 0 bases, leaving 14 bases between their ends. CDR1 and CDR2 were assigned from the germline V gene as MDHEN and SYDVKM. The chain joins TRBV28 to TRBJ2-1, with TRBD1 perhaps the D gene, on 7 matching bases. The clonotype was recovered from a human donor in a cohort sampled during active COVID-19. Sequencing was performed on peripheral blood. The CDR3 has the sequence CASSPRDSPSYNEQFF. The DNA is TGTGCCAGCAGTCCGCGGGACAGTCCCTCCTACAATGAGCAGTTCTTC.